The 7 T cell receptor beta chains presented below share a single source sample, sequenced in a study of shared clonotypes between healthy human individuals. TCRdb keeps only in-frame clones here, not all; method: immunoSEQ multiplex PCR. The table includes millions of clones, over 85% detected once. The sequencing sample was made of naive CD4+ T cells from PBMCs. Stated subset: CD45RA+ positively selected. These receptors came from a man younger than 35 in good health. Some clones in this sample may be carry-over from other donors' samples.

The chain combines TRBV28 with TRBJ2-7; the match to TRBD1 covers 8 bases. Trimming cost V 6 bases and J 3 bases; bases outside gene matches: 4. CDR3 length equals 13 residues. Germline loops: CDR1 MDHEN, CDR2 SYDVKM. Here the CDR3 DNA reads TGTGCCAGCAGGGGGGGACAGGACTACGAGCAGTACTTC. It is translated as CASRGGQDYEQYF.

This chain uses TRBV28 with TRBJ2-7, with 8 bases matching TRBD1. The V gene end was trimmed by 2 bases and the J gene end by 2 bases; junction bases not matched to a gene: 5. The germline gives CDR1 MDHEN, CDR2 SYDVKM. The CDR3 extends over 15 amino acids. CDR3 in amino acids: CASSLGGRGPYEQYF. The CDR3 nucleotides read TGTGCCAGCAGTTTAGGGGGCAGGGGGCCCTACGAGCAGTACTTC.

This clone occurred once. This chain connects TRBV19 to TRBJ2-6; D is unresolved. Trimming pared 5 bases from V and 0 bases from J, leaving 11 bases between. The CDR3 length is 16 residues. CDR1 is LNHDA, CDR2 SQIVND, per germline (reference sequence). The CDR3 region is CASSAHPASGANVLTF. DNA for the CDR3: TGTGCCAGTAGTGCCCACCCGGCCTCTGGGGCCAACGTCCTGACTTTC.

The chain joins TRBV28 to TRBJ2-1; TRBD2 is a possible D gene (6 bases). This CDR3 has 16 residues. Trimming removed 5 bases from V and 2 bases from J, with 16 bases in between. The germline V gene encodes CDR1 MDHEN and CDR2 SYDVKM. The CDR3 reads CASSAAWAGTYNEQFF. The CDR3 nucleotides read TGTGCCAGCAGTGCCGCATGGGCGGGAACCTACAATGAGCAGTTCTTC.

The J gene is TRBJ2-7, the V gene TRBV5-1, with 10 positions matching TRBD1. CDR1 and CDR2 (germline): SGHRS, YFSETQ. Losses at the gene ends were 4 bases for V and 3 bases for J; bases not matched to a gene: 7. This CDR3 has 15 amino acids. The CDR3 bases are TGCGCCAGCAGCCACGGGGACAGGGGTAACTACGAGCAGTACTTC. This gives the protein CASSHGDRGNYEQYF.

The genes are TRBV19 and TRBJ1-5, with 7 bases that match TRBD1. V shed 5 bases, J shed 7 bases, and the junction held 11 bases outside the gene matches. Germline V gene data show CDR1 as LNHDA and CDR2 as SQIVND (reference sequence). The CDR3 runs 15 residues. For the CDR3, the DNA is TGTGCCAGTAGTTTAACCACAGGGGCTGGGCAGCCCCAGCATTTT. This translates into CASSLTTGAGQPQHF. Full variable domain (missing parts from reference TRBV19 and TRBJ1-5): DGGITQSPKYLFRKEGQNVTLSCEQNLNHDAMYWYRQDPGQGLRLIYYSQIVNDFQKGDIAEGYSVSREKKESFPLTVTSAQKNPTAFYLCASSLTTGAGQPQHFGDGTRLSIL.

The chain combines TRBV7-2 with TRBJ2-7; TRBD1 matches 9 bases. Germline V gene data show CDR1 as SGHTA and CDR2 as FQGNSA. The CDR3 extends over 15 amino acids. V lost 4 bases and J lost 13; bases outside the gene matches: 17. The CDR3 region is CASSSNTWTGAISYF. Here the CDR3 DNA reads TGTGCCAGCAGCTCCAACACCTGGACAGGGGCGATCAGCTACTTC.